The TCR beta chain described here comes from a study of T cell responses to AZD1222 COVID-19 vaccine (dated by TCRdb to the early 2020s). In terms of the full investigation: Because spike-specific TCR depth and breadth did not differ between the two schedules, AZD1222 recipients who got a second dose at roughly 4 weeks were pooled with those who got a second dose at roughly 12 weeks. Trial participants were enrolled into age subgroups of 18-55, 56-69 and 70-plus years, which contained around 140, 26 and 57 TCR-sequenced participants, respectively. TCR sequencing was performed for roughly 250 trial participants, of whom 200 to 210 were given two doses of AZD1222 and 26 were given two doses of MenACWY control vaccine. On the study overall, not on this receptor specifically: Epitopes outside the regions mutated in the B.1.351 and B.1.1.7 variants were reportedly recognized by nearly half of the unique spike-specific TCRs. Conclusions about previously exposed vaccinees are limited because only a handful of AZD1222 recipients were SARS-CoV-2 seropositive at baseline. The 56-69-year group was small, and its depth increase did not reach significance, likely because of low power. CD4 TCRs associated with the vaccine covered the entire spike protein, and the dominant responses were in regions 160-218 and 743-854. A significant rise in spike-specific TCR breadth and depth was observed after two AZD1222 doses relative to day 0 and relative to MenACWY recipients. Participants were mostly white British and included more females than males, and it was suggested by the authors that clonal diversity may have been underestimated. No day 14 peak-response samples were available, so repertoires were characterized only after the peak T cell response.

The CDR1 and CDR2 encoded by the germline V gene are SGHRS and YFSETQ. A distance of 14 bases separates the germline ends of V and J, which lose 4 bases and 4 bases respectively. Taken from cysteine to phenylalanine, the CDR3 has 14 residues. The DNA shown is the 42-base CDR3, in frame from base 1. The CDR3 regions of human TCRbeta chains were analyzed by immunosequencing. Under the source paper's analysis protocol: TCRs in the repertoires were compared against a reference library of SARS-CoV-2-specific TCRs that had been generated with the MIRA antigen-specificity platform. Breadth was defined as the fraction of unique TCRs that were SARS-CoV-2-associated. Depth was defined as the fraction of total T cells that were SARS-CoV-2-associated. Using the MIRA data, every spike-specific TCR was mapped to the spike region that the TCR reacted to and assigned to either a CD4 or a CD8 class. Log10-transformed breadth and depth values were compared by one-way ANOVA with Sidak's multiple comparisons tests. TCRdb obtained this table from immuneACCESS and retained in-frame rearrangements with V and J assigned. These tables miss some clones; where compared with another copy, unresolved V genes account for less than half of the shortfall, and the remainder is unexplained. Clonal size and the V and J genes are those of that table, whereas D and trimming came from the DNA. The sample profile shows roughly 97,000 clones; 93% of them were found once. Clones ranked in the top ten supply more than 4% of the sample.

The intended sense of this specimen's time point label: baseline before first vaccination. Samples from vaccinated people were obtained from the UK trials COV001 and COV002, which included a single-blind randomized controlled phase 2/3 trial of AZD1222 (ChAdOx1 nCoV-19) in healthy adults. For TCRbeta chain sequencing, PBMC samples were collected from trial participants at day 0 and at day 28 after the second dose. As regards this clone: No cognate antigen has been identified for it. No quality values exist for individual bases; no much larger clone is one base distant.

The source of this sequence is an adult in good health. Sequenced here: peripheral blood, sampled on day 0 of AZD1222 vaccination. Recombination linked TRBV5-1 to TRBJ1-1, and possibly TRBD1, on 5 matching bases. In nucleotide form, the sequence is TGCGCCAGCAGCCCGTATACGGGGGGCACTGAAGCTTTCTTT. Protein translation: CASSPYTGGTEAFF.